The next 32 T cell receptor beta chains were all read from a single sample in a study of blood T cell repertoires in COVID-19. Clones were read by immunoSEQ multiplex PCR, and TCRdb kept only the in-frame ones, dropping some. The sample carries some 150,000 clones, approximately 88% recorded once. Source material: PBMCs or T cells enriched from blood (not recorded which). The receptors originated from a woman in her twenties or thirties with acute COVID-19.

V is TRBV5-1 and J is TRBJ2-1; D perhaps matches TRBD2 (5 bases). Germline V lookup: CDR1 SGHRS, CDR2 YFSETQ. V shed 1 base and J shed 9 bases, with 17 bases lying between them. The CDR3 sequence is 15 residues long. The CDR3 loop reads CASSLSRRTSGEQFF. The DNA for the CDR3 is TGCGCCAGCAGCTTGTCTAGGAGGACCTCCGGTGAGCAGTTCTTC.

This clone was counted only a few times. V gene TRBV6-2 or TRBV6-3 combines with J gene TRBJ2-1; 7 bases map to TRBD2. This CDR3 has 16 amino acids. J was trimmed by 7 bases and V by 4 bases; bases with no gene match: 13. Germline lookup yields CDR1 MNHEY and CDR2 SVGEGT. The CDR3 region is CASSSYRGRALNEQFF. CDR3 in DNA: TGTGCCAGCAGTTCCTATCGGGGGAGGGCCCTAAATGAGCAGTTCTTC.

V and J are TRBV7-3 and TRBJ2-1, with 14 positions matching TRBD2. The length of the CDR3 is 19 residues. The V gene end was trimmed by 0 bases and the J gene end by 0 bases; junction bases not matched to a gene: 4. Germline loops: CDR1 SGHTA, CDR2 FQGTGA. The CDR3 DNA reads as TGTGCCAGCAGCTTAACCCGGACTAGCGGGAGGAGCTCCTACAATGAGCAGTTCTTC. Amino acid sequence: CASSLTRTSGRSSYNEQFF.

In nucleotides, the CDR3 is TGTGCCAGTAGCAAACAGGCGGCCGGAAACACCATATATTTT. Translating it yields CASSKQAAGNTIYF. The chain employs TRBV19 and TRBJ1-3; weak D call: TRBD1 (5 bases). Germline V gives CDR1 LNHDA, CDR2 SQIVND (reference sequence). Trimming pared 6 bases from V and 4 bases from J, leaving 13 bases between. The CDR3 has 14 amino acids. The variable domain in full, with the rest retrieved from reference TRBV19 and TRBJ1-3, is DGGITQSPKYLFRKEGQNVTLSCEQNLNHDAMYWYRQDPGQGLRLIYYSQIVNDFQKGDIAEGYSVSREKKESFPLTVTSAQKNPTAFYLCASSKQAAGNTIYFGEGSWLTVV.

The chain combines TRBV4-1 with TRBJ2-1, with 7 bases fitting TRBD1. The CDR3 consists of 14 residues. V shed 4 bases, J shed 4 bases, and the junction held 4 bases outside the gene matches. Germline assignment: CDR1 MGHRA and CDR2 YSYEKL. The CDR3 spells CASSLGGGYNEQFF. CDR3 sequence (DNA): TGCGCCAGCAGCCTAGGGGGCGGATACAATGAGCAGTTCTTC.

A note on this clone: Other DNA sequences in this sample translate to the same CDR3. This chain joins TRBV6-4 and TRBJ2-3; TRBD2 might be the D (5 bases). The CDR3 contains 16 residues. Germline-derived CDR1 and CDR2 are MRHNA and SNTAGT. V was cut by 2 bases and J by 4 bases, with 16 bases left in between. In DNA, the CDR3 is TGTGCCAGCAGTGACACTAGTGGGAGTGGCGCAGATACGCAGTATTTT. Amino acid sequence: CASSDTSGSGADTQYF.

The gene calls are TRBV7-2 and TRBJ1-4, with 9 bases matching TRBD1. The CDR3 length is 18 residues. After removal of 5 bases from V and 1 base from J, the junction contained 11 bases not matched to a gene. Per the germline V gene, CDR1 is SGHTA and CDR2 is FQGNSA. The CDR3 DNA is TGTGCCAGCAGCCCGAAGGGTACAGGGGGCGTAACTAATGAAAAACTGTTTTTT. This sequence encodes CASSPKGTGGVTNEKLFF.

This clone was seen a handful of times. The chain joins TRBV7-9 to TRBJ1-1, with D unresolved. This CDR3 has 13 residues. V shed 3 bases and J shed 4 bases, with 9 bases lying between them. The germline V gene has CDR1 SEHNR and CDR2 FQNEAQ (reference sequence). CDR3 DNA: TGTGCCAGCAGCTTTGAGGGTCCCACTGAAGCTTTCTTT. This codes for CASSFEGPTEAFF. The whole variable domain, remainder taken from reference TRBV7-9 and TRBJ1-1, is DTGVSQNPRHKITKRGQNVTFRCDPISEHNRLYWYRQTLGQGPEFLTYFQNEAQLEKSRLLSDRFSAERPKGSFSTLEIQRTEQGDSAMYLCASSFEGPTEAFFGQGTRLTVV.

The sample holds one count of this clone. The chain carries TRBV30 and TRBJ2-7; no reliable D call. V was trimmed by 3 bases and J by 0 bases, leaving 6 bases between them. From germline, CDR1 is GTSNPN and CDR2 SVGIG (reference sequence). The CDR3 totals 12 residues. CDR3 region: CAWRAASYEQYF. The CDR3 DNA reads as TGTGCCTGGAGGGCGGCCTCCTACGAGCAGTACTTC. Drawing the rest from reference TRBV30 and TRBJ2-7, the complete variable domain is SQTIHQWPATLVQPVGSPLSLECTVEGTSNPNLYWYRQAAGRGLQLLFYSVGIGQISSEVPQNLSASRPQDRQFILSSKKLLLSDSGFYLCAWRAASYEQYFGPGTRLTVT.

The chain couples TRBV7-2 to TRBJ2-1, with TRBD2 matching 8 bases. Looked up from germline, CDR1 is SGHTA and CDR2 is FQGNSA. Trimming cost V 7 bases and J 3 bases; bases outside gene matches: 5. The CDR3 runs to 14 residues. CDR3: CASTLLADYNEQFF. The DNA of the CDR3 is TGTGCCAGCACCCTACTAGCGGACTACAATGAGCAGTTCTTC.

CDR3 amino acids: CASSEGDYRVTGELFF. CDR3 in DNA: TGTGCCAGCAGTGAAGGGGATTACAGGGTCACCGGGGAGCTGTTTTTT. The V and J genes are TRBV25-1 and TRBJ2-2; a weak D match, TRBD1 (6 bases). Germline lookup yields CDR1 MGHDK and CDR2 SYGVNS. The CDR3 spans 16 residues. V was trimmed by 2 bases and J by 4 bases, leaving 14 bases between them. The variable domain in full, completed from reference TRBV25-1 and TRBJ2-2, reads EADIYQTPRYLVIGTGKKITLECSQTMGHDKMYWYQQDPGMELHLIHYSYGVNSTEKGDLSSESTVSRIRTEHFPLTLESARPSHTSQYLCASSEGDYRVTGELFFGEGSRLTVL.

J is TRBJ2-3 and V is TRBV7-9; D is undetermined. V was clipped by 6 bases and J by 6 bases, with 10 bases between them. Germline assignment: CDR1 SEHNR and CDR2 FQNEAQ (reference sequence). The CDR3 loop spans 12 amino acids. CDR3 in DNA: TGTGCCAGCAGTGAAAACCGGGATACGCAGTATTTT. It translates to CASSENRDTQYF.

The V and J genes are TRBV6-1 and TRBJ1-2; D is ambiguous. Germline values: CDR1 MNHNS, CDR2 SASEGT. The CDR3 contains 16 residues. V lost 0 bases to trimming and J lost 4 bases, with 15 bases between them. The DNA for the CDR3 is TGTGCCAGCAGTGAAGCGACGGAGAGGAGGATCTATGGCTACACCTTC. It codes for CASSEATERRIYGYTF.

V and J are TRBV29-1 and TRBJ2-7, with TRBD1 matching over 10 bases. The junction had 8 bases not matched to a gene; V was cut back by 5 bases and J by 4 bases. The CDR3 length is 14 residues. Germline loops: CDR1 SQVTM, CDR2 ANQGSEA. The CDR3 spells CSVHPGQGGYEQYF. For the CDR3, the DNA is TGCAGCGTTCATCCAGGACAGGGGGGATACGAGCAGTACTTC.

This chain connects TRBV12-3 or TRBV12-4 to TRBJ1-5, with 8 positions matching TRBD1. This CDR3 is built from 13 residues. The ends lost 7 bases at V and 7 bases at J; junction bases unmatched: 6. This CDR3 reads CASNIAGGQPQHF. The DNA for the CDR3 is TGTGCCAGCAACATCGCAGGGGGCCAGCCCCAGCATTTT.

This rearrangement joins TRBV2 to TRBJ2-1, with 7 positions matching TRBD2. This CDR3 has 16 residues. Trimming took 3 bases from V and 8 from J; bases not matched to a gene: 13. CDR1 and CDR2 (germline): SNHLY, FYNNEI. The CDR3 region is CASSEVGGTLRDEQFF. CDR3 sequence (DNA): TGTGCCAGCAGTGAGGTGGGAGGGACCCTTCGGGATGAGCAGTTCTTC.

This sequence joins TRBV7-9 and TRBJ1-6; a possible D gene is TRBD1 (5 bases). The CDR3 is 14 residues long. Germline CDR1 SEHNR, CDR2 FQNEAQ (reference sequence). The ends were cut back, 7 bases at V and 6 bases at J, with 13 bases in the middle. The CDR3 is CASTPDGGNSPLHF. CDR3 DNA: TGTGCCAGCACGCCGGACGGGGGTAATTCACCCCTCCACTTT.

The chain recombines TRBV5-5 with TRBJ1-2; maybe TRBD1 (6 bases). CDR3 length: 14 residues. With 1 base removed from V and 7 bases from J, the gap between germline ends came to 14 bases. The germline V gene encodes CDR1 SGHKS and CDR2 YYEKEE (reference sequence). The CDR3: CASSLSQGLSGYTF. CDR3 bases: TGTGCCAGCAGCTTGTCGCAGGGGCTCTCTGGCTACACCTTC.

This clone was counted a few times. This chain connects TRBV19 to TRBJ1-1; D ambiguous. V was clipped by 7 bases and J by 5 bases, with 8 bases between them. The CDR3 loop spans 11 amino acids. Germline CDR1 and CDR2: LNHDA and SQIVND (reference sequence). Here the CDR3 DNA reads TGTGCCAGTACCCACGGGACTGAAGCTTTCTTT. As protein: CASTHGTEAFF.

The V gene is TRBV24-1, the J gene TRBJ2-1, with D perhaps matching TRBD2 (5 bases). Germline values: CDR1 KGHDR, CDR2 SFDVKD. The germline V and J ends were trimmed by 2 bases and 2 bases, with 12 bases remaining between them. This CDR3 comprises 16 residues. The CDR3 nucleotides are TGTGCCACCAGTGATTCGCTAGCAGAAACCTACAATGAGCAGTTCTTC. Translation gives CATSDSLAETYNEQFF.

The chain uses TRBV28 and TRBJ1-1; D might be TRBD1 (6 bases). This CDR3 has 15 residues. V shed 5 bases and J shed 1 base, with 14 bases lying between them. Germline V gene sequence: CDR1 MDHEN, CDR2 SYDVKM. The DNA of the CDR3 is TGTGCCAGCAGTCCGCCGACAGGAACGAACACTGAAGCTTTCTTT. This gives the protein CASSPPTGTNTEAFF. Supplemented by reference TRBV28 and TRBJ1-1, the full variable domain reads DVKVTQSSRYLVKRTGEKVFLECVQDMDHENMFWYRQDPGLGLRLIYFSYDVKMKEKGDIPEGYSVSREKKERFSLILESASTNQTSMYLCASSPPTGTNTEAFFGQGTRLTVV.

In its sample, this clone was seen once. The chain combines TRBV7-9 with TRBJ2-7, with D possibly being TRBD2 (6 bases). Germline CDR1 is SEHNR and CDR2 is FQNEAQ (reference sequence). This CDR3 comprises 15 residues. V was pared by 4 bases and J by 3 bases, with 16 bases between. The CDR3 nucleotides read TGTGCCAGCAGCTCCCAAAACGCGGGAAGCTACGAGCAGTACTTC. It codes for CASSSQNAGSYEQYF.

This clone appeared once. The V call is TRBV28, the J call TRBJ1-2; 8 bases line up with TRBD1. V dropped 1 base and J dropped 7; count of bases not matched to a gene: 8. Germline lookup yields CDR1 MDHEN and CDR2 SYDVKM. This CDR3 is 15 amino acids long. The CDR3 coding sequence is TGTGCCAGCAGTTTATCTCGGACAGGGCGTTTTGGCTACACCTTC. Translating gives CASSLSRTGRFGYTF.

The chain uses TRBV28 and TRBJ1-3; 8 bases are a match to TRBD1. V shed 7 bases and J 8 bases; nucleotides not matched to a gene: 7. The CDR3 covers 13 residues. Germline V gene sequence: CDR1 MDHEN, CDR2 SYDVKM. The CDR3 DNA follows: TGTGCCAGCAAACGACAGGGGAGGGACACCATATATTTT. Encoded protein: CASKRQGRDTIYF.

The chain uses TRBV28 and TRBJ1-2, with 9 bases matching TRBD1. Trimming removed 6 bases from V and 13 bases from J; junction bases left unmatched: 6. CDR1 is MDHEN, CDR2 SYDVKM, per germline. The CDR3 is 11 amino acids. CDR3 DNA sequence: TGTGCCAGCAGCCACAGGGGGCCCGGCACCTTC. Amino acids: CASSHRGPGTF.

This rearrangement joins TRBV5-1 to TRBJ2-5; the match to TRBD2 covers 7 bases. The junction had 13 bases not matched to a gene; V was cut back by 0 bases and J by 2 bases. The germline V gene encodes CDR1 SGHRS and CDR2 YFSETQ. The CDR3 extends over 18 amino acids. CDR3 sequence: CASSLGSVGGPGQETQYF. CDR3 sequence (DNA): TGCGCCAGCAGCTTGGGGTCGGTGGGAGGGCCCGGGCAAGAGACCCAGTACTTC.

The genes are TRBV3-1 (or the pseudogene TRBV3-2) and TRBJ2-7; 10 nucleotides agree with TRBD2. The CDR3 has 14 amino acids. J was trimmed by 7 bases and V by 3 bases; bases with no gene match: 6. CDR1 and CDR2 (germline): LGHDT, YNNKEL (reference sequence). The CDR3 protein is CASSHATSGYEQYF. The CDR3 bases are TGTGCCAGCAGCCATGCGACTAGCGGGTATGAGCAGTACTTC.

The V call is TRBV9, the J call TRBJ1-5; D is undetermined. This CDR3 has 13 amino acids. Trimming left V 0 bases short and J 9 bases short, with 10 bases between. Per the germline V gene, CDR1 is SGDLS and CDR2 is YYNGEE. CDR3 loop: CASSVDSLLPQHF. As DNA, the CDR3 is TGTGCCAGCAGCGTAGATAGCCTACTGCCCCAGCATTTT.

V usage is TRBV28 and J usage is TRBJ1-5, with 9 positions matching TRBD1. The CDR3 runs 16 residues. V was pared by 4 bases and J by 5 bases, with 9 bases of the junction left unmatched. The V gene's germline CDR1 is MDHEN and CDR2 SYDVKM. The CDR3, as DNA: TGTGCCAGCAGTTATTGGGGACAGGGTGCCGATCAGCCCCAGCATTTT. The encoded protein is CASSYWGQGADQPQHF.

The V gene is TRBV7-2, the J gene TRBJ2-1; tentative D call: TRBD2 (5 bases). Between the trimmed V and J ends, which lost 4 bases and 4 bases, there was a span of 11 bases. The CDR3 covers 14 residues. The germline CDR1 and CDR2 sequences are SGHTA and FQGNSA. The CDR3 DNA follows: TGTGCCAGCAGCTCCCTAGCTTTATACAATGAGCAGTTCTTC. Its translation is CASSSLALYNEQFF. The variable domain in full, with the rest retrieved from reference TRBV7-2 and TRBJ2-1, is GAGVSQSPSNKVTEKGKDVELRCDPISGHTALYWYRQSLGQGLEFLIYFQGNSAPDKSGLPSDRFSAERTGGSVSTLTIQRTQQEDSAVYLCASSSLALYNEQFFGPGTRLTVL.

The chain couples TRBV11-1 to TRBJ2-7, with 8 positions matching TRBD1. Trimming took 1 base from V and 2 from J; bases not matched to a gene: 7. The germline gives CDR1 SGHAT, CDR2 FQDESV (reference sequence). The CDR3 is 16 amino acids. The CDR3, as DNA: TGTGCCAGCAGCTTAGAGAACGACAGGGGCCCCTACGAGCAGTACTTC. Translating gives CASSLENDRGPYEQYF.

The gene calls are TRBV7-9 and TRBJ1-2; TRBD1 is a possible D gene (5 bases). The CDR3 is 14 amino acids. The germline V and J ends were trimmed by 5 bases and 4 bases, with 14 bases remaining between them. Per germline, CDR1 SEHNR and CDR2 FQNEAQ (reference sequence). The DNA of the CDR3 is TGTGCCAGCAGCCTAGGAAGGGGAACCTATGGCTACACCTTC. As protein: CASSLGRGTYGYTF.